The present T cell receptor (beta chain) was sequenced within a study of siplizumab effects on memory and regulatory T cells. As regards this clone: Its antigen is as yet unknown.

Assays covered around 100,000 TCR templates per sample. Produced via immunoSEQ multiplex PCR; TCRdb's table is partial and in-frame only. The data contain about 100,000 clones, about 94% of them singletons. The CDR3 is made up of 17 amino acids. Germline V gene lookup returns CDR1 SGHNT and CDR2 YYREEE (reference sequence). V lost 0 bases to trimming and J lost 0 bases; unmatched junction nucleotides: 1. Points from the study as a whole: Researchers did not confirm the suppressive function of proliferating Tregs from siplizumab cultures.

The sequence was obtained from a human donor in good health. The genes are TRBV5-4 and TRBJ2-2; TRBD2 matches 11 bases. The material sequenced was non-Treg CD4+ T cells sorted from blood. CDR3 in DNA: TGTGCCAGCAGCTTGGGACTAGCGGGATCGAACACCGGGGAGCTGTTTTTT. It is translated as CASSLGLAGSNTGELFF.